The T cell receptor (beta chain) under discussion was sequenced for a study of blood T cell repertoires in COVID-19. Background on the study: Italy, Spain and the United States were the sources of the convalescent and acute COVID-19 samples.

Per the germline V gene, CDR1 is SGHAT and CDR2 is FQNNGV. The CDR3 loop spans 15 amino acids. Trimming removed 5 bases from V and 4 bases from J; junction bases left unmatched: 4. Profiled with immunoSEQ multiplex PCR; TCRdb holds only in-frame clones, not every one. Among over 250,000 clones listed, about 88% were seen once. Sequencing was carried out using peripheral blood. This TCR was sampled from a human donor with COVID-19, enrolled during active disease. The donor label of this sample is uncertain. This chain uses TRBV11-2 with TRBJ2-1; the match to TRBD2 covers 11 bases. CDR3 region: CASSNLAGGYNEQFF. CDR3 nucleotide sequence: TGTGCCAGCAGCAACTTAGCGGGAGGGTACAATGAGCAGTTCTTC.